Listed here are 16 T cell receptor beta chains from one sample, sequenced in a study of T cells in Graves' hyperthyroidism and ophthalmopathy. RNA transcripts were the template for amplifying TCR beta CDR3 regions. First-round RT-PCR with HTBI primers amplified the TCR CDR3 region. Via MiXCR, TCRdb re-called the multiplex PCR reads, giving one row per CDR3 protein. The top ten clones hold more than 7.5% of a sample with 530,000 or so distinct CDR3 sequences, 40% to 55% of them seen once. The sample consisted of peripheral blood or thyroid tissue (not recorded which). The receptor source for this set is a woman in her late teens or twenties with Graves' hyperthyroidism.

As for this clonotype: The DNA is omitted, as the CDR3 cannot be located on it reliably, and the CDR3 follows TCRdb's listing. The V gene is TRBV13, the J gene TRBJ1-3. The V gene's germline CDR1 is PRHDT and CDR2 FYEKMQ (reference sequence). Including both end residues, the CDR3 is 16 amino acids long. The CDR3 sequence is CASSLQYFGSGNTIYF.

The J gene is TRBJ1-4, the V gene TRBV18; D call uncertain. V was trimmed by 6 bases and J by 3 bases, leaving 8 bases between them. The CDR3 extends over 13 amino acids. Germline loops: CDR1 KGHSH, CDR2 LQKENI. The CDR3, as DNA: TGTGCCAGCTCCTCCGATGCTAATGAAAAACTGTTTTTT. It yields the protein CASSSDANEKLFF.

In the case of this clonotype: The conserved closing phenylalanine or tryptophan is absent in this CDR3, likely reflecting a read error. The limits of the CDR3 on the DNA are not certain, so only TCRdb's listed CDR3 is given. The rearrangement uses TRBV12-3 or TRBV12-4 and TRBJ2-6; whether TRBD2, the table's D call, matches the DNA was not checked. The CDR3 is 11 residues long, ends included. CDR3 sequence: CASSPLADPST.

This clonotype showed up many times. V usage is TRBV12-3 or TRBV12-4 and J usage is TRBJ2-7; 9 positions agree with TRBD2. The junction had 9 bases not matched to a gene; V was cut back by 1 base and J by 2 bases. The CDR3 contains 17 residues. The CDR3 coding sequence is TGTGCCAGCAGTTTAGGTTTCGTCGGCGGGAGGGCCTACGAGCAGTACTTC. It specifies CASSLGFVGGRAYEQYF.

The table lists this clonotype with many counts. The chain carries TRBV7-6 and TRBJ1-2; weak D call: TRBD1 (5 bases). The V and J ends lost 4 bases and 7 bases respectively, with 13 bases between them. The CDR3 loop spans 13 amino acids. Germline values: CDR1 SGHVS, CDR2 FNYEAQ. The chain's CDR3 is CASSSVGGSGYTF. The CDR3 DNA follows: TGTGCCAGCAGCTCAGTCGGGGGAAGTGGCTACACCTTC.

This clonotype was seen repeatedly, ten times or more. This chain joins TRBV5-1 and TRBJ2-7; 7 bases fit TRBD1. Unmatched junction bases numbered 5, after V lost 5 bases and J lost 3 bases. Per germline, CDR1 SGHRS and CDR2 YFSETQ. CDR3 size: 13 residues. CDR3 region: CASSTQGDYEQYF. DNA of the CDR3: TGCGCCAGCAGTACCCAGGGGGACTACGAGCAGTACTTC. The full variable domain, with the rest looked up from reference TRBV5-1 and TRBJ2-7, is KAGVTQTPRYLIKTRGQQVTLSCSPISGHRSVSWYQQTPGQGLQFLFEYFSETQRNKGNFPGRFSGRQFSNSRSEMNVSTLELGDSALYLCASSTQGDYEQYFGPGTRLTVT.

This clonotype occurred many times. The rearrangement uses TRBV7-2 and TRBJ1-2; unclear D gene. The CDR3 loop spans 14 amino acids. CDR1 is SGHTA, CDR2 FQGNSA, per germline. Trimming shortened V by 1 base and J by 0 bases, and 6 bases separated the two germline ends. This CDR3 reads CASSLDAANYGYTF. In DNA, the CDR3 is TGTGCCAGCAGCTTAGACGCAGCTAACTATGGCTACACCTTC.

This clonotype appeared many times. For the CDR3, the DNA is TGTGCCAGCAGTTACGTGCCCTACGAGCAGTACTTC. Protein sequence: CASSYVPYEQYF. The V gene is TRBV6-2 or TRBV6-3, the J gene TRBJ2-7; D is unclear. Germline V CDR1 and CDR2: MNHEY, SVGEGT. The CDR3 has 12 residues. Trimming shortened V by 2 bases and J by 2 bases, and 4 bases separated the two germline ends.

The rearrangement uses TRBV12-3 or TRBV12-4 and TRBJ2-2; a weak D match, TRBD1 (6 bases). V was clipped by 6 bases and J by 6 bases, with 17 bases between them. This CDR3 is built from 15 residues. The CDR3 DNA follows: TGTGCCAGCAGCCCATGGGGGCCGGGCCCCGGGGAGCTGTTTTTT. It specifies CASSPWGPGPGELFF.

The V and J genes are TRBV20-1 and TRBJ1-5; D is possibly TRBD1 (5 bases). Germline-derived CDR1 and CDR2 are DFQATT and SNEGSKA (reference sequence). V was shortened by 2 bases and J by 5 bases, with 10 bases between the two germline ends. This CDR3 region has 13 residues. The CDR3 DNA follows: TGCAGTGCTAGATTCAGGGCAGATCAGCCCCAGCATTTT. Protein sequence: CSARFRADQPQHF.

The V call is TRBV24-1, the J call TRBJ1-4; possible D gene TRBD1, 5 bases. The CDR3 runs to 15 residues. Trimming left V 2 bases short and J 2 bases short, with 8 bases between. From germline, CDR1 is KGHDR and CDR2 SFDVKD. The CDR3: CATSDSGPTNEKLFF. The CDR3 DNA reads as TGTGCCACCAGTGATTCAGGGCCGACTAATGAAAAACTGTTTTTT.

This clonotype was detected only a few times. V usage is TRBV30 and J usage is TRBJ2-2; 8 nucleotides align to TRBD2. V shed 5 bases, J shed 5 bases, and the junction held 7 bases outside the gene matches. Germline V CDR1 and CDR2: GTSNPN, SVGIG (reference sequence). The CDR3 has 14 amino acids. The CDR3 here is CAWGSGSGTGELFF. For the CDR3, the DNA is TGTGCCTGGGGCAGCGGGAGTGGAACCGGGGAGCTGTTTTTT.

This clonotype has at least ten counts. CDR3 nucleotides: TGTGCCATCAGTGAGACTGGGGGGAACTACGAGCAGTACTTC. This translates into CAISETGGNYEQYF. The V call is TRBV10-3, the J call TRBJ2-7; possibly TRBD2 for D (6 bases). Germline CDR1 ENHRY, CDR2 SYGVKD. With 2 bases removed from V and 3 bases from J, the gap between germline ends came to 11 bases. The CDR3 has 14 residues.

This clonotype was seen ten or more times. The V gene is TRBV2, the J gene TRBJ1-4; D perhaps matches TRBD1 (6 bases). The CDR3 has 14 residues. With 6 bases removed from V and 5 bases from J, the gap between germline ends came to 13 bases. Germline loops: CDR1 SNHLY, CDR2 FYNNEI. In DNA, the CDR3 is TGTGCCAGCAGCCCGAGGACAGCAAATGAAAAACTGTTTTTT. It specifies CASSPRTANEKLFF. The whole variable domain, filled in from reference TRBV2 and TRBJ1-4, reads EPEVTQTPSHQVTQMGQEVILRCVPISNHLYFYWYRQILGQKVEFLVSFYNNEISEKSEIFDDQFSVERPDGSNFTLKIRSTKLEDSAMYFCASSPRTANEKLFFGSGTQLSVL.

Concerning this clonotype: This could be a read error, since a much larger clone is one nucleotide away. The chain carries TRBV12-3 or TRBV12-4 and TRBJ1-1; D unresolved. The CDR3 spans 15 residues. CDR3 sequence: CASSPRFMTRTEAVF. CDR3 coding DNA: TGTGCCAGCAGTCCCCGGTTTATGACACGTACTGAAGCTGTCTTT.

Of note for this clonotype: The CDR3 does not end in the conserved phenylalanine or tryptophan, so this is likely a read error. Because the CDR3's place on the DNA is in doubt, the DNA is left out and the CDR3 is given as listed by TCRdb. CDR3 residues: CASSLAWMA. The V and J genes are TRBV7-9 and TRBJ2-1. The CDR3 is made up of 9 amino acids, end residues included. Germline V CDR1 and CDR2: SEHNR, FQNEAQ (reference sequence).